Listed below are T cell receptor beta chains from one sample, sequenced in a study of blood T cells in healthy people across ages. TCRdb itself ran the 5' RACE reads through MiXCR, one entry per CDR3 protein. The repertoire consists of about 1 million distinct CDR3 sequences, with 35% to 55% occurring once and the leading ten covering over 15%. Sequencing was performed on blood. The receptors were gathered from a woman aged 55-70 years in good health. CDR3s include the opening cysteine and the closing phenylalanine or tryptophan. The D gene is left open where the match is weak. The size field is filled for only some rows; it gives once, few, many or a size class.

.	TRBD2	TRBJ2-1	TRBV11-3	CASSLGGRGSYNEQFF	TGTGCCAGCAGCTTAGGTGGGAGGGGATCCTACAATGAGCAGTTCTTC
once	.	TRBJ2-1	TRBV7-9	CASSLLFGERMDEQFF	TGTGCCAGCAGCTTGTTATTCGGGGAAAGGATGGATGAGCAGTTCTTC
.	TRBD2	TRBJ2-1	TRBV20-1	CTGLAVNNEQFF	TGCACTGGACTAGCGGTGAACAATGAGCAGTTCTTC
once	TRBD1	TRBJ2-2	TRBV10-1	CASQEQGAGGELFF	TGCGCCAGCCAGGAGCAGGGGGCCGGCGGGGAGCTGTTTTTT
.	.	TRBJ2-5	TRBV28	CASSPPRSGVQETQYF	TGTGCCAGCAGTCCCCCTAGATCGGGAGTCCAAGAGACCCAGTACTTC
few	TRBD1	TRBJ2-7	TRBV3-1	CASSQRVDRDTFYEQYF	TGTGCCAGCAGCCAAAGAGTCGACAGGGACACCTTCTACGAGCAGTACTTC
.	.	TRBJ2-1	TRBV29-1	CSARLGVNEQFF	TGCAGCGCTCGTTTAGGGGTCAATGAGCAGTTCTTC
.	TRBD2	TRBJ2-1	TRBV24-1	CATSDRTSGRYEQFF	TGTGCCACCAGTGATCGGACTAGCGGGAGATATGAGCAGTTCTTC
few	.	TRBJ1-2	TRBV9	CASRGATDIYGYTF	TGTGCCAGCAGGGGGGCCACCGATATCTATGGCTACACCTTC
.	.	TRBJ2-2	TRBV6-5	CASSYRQFNTGELFF	TGTGCCAGCAGTTACCGGCAGTTTAACACCGGGGAGCTGTTTTTT
.	.	TRBJ2-1	TRBV20-1	CSARDYSGLYNEQFF	TGCAGTGCTAGAGATTACAGCGGACTATACAATGAGCAGTTCTTC
.	TRBD1	TRBJ1-2	TRBV9	CASSVSTGSNYGYTF	TGTGCCAGCAGCGTTTCGACAGGGTCGAACTATGGCTACACCTTC
few	.	TRBJ2-5	TRBV20-1	CSAITRGGPQYF	TGCAGTGCTATTACTAGGGGGGGCCCGCAGTACTTC
.	.	TRBJ1-1	TRBV4-2	CASSQDRGNTEAFF	TGTGCCAGCAGCCAAGATCGCGGGAACACTGAAGCTTTCTTT
.	.	TRBJ2-1	TRBV4-1	CASSHGRGAYNEQFF	TGCGCCAGCAGCCACGGGAGAGGTGCCTACAATGAGCAGTTCTTC
many	.	TRBJ2-7	TRBV6-2/TRBV6-3	CASSQNTNEQYF	TGTGCCAGCAGTCAAAATACCAACGAGCAGTACTTC
.	.	TRBJ2-5	TRBV5-1	CASSLAALRTSETQYF	TGCGCCAGCAGCTTGGCCGCGTTGAGGACCTCGGAGACCCAGTACTTC
.	.	TRBJ2-5	TRBV3-1	CASSQVTSGSNKETQYF	TGTGCCAGCAGCCAAGTTACATCGGGGAGTAACAAAGAGACCCAGTACTTC
.	.	TRBJ2-2	TRBV12-3/TRBV12-4	CASGPGGWNTGELFF	TGTGCCAGCGGACCTGGGGGTTGGAACACCGGGGAGCTGTTTTTT